The 12 T cell receptor beta chains below come from one sample, sequenced in a study of T cell responses to AZD1222 COVID-19 vaccine. The repertoire was sequenced with immunoSEQ multiplex PCR; TCRdb's copy has only in-frame clones and lacks some. This repertoire shows some 130,000 clones, more than 80% found once; its top ten account for 4.1%. This sample comprised peripheral blood, obtained on day 0 of AZD1222 vaccination. Every receptor here comes from an adult in good health.

The V and J genes are TRBV29-1 and TRBJ1-2, with 10 bases that match TRBD1. The CDR3 sequence is 14 residues long. The V segment lost 6 bases and the J segment 0 bases; nucleotides outside the gene matches: 4. The germline gives CDR1 SQVTM, CDR2 ANQGSEA. The chain's CDR3 is CSVTGGQTNYGYTF. Here the CDR3 DNA reads TGCAGCGTGACAGGGGGCCAAACTAACTATGGCTACACCTTC.

The rearrangement joins TRBV5-1 to TRBJ2-5; TRBD1 matches 9 bases. The V gene's germline CDR1 is SGHRS and CDR2 YFSETQ. The ends lost 4 bases at V and 5 bases at J; junction bases unmatched: 6. This CDR3 spans 14 amino acids. CDR3 protein: CASSGGTGPETQYF. Written as DNA, the CDR3 is TGCGCCAGCAGCGGAGGGACAGGGCCCGAGACCCAGTACTTC.

J is TRBJ1-3 and V is TRBV3-1 (or the pseudogene TRBV3-2); D is perhaps TRBD1 (5 bases). The germline V gene has CDR1 LGHDT and CDR2 YNNKEL (reference sequence). The CDR3 runs 18 residues. Trimming pared 1 base from V and 4 bases from J, leaving 20 bases between. The CDR3 bases are TGTGCCAGCAGCCAAGGAAGGGGCGAAAGGGTAGGAGGAAACACCATATATTTT. Protein product: CASSQGRGERVGGNTIYF.

The genes are TRBV2 and TRBJ1-5; tentatively, D is TRBD1 (6 bases). Germline CDR1 reads SNHLY; CDR2 reads FYNNEI. V was cut by 3 bases and J by 5 bases, with 8 bases left in between. This CDR3 region has 13 residues. CDR3: CASSEDRDQPQHF. The CDR3 DNA reads as TGTGCCAGCAGTGAGGACAGAGATCAGCCCCAGCATTTT.

The chain couples TRBV6-4 to TRBJ1-1; D gene uncertain. In germline, CDR1 is MRHNA, CDR2 SNTAGT. CDR3 length: 14 amino acids. With 6 bases removed from V and 12 bases from J, the gap between germline ends came to 23 bases. The CDR3 region has the DNA TGTGCCAGCAGCGAGTACCGAGAGGGAGCGCAAACTTTCTTT. Protein sequence: CASSEYREGAQTFF.

V gene TRBV18 combines with J gene TRBJ1-2; D ambiguous. Germline loops: CDR1 KGHSH, CDR2 LQKENI. CDR3 length: 12 amino acids. V was cut by 3 bases and J by 6 bases, with 8 bases left in between. The CDR3 DNA reads as TGTGCCAGCTCACCGTGGGGTGATGGCTACACCTTC. This codes for CASSPWGDGYTF.

The gene calls are TRBV4-1 and TRBJ1-5; 8 bases map to TRBD1. Trimming took 1 base from V and 7 from J; bases not matched to a gene: 6. Per the germline V gene, CDR1 is MGHRA and CDR2 is YSYEKL. The CDR3 spans 15 residues. CDR3 in DNA: TGCGCCAGCAGCCAAGGGAACAGGGGGGAGCAGCCCCAGCATTTT. It yields the protein CASSQGNRGEQPQHF.

The chain is built from TRBV6-4 and TRBJ1-1, with unresolved D. This CDR3 is built from 13 residues. Trimming took off 5 bases at V and 7 bases at J, with 14 bases between the two ends. The germline V gene has CDR1 MRHNA and CDR2 SNTAGT. CDR3 residues: CASSLREKGEAFF. CDR3 sequence (DNA): TGTGCCAGCAGTCTCCGGGAGAAAGGTGAAGCTTTCTTT.

This clone was seen a handful of times. The chain combines TRBV6-6 with TRBJ1-2; unclear D gene. Germline V lookup: CDR1 MNHNY, CDR2 SVGAGI (reference sequence). The CDR3 runs to 10 residues. V lost 4 bases to trimming and J lost 5 bases, with 2 bases between them. CDR3 region: CASSSYGYTF. The CDR3 region has the DNA TGTGCCAGCAGTTCATATGGCTACACCTTC.

This clone was detected a few times. The rearrangement joins TRBV27 to TRBJ2-7; 11 bases map to TRBD2. In germline, CDR1 is MNHEY, CDR2 SMNVEV (reference sequence). The CDR3 has 16 amino acids. V lost 0 bases, J lost 6 bases, and 7 bases stayed unmatched. The CDR3 is CASSLSRSGGASEQYF. The CDR3 DNA reads as TGTGCCAGCAGTTTATCACGTAGCGGGGGGGCCTCCGAGCAGTACTTC.

The chain uses TRBV5-1 and TRBJ1-1; D remains unclear. The CDR3 runs 13 residues. CDR1 SGHRS and CDR2 YFSETQ come from the germline V gene. V lost 4 bases, J lost 8 bases, and 15 bases lay in between. The CDR3 DNA is TGCGCCAGCAGCGTCACAGTGACCCAAGAAGCTTTCTTT. Its translation is CASSVTVTQEAFF.

The gene calls are TRBV7-9 and TRBJ1-3; D is ambiguous. CDR1 and CDR2 (germline): SEHNR, FQNEAQ (reference sequence). V was cut by 5 bases and J by 0 bases, with 17 bases left in between. The CDR3 is made up of 17 amino acids. The CDR3: CASSGWAGPPSGNTIYF. As DNA, the CDR3 is TGTGCCAGCAGCGGGTGGGCGGGCCCACCCTCTGGAAACACCATATATTTT.